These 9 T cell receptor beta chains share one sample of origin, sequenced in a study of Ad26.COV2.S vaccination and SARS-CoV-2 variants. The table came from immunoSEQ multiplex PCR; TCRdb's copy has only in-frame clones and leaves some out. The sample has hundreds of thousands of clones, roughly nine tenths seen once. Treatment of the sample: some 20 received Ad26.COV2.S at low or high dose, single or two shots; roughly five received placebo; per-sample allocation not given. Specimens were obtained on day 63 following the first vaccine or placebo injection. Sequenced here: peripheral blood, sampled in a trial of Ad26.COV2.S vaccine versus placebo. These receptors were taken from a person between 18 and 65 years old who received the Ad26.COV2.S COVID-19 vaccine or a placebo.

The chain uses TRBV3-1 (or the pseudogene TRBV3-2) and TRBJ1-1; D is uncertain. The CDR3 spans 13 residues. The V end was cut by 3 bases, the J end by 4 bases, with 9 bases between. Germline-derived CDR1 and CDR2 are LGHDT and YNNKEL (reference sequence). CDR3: CASSHTPGTEAFF. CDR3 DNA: TGTGCCAGCAGCCACACCCCGGGCACTGAAGCTTTCTTT.

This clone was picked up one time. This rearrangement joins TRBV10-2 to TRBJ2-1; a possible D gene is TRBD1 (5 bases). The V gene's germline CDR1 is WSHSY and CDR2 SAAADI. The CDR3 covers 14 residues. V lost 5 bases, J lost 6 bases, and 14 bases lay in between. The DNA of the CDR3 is TGCGCCAGCAGTAAAAGCAGGGTATTCAATGAGCAGTTCTTC. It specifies CASSKSRVFNEQFF.

The CDR3 spells CASSGTGFGTSYEQYF. CDR3 DNA: TGCGCCAGCAGCGGCACAGGCTTTGGTACCTCCTACGAGCAGTACTTC. The chain is built from TRBV5-1 and TRBJ2-7, with D tentatively TRBD1 (5 bases). The germline V gene encodes CDR1 SGHRS and CDR2 YFSETQ. The CDR3 sequence is 16 residues long. V lost 4 bases and J lost 0, with 17 bases in between.

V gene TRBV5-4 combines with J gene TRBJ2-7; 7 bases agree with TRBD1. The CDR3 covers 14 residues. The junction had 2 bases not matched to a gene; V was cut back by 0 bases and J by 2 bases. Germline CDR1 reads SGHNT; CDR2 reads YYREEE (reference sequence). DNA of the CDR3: TGTGCCAGCAGCTTGGGGGGACAGACCTACGAGCAGTACTTC. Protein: CASSLGGQTYEQYF.

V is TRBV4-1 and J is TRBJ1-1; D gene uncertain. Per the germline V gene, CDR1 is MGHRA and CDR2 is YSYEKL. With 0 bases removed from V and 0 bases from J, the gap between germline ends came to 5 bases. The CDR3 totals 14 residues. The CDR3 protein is CASSQDEVNTEAFF. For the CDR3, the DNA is TGCGCCAGCAGCCAAGATGAGGTGAACACTGAAGCTTTCTTT.

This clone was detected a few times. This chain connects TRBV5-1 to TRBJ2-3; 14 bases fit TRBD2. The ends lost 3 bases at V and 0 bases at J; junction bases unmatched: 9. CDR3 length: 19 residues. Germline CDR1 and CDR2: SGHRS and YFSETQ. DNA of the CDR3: TGCGCCAGCAGCTCAGCCGGGACTAGCGGGAGAGCTAGCACAGATACGCAGTATTTT. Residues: CASSSAGTSGRASTDTQYF.

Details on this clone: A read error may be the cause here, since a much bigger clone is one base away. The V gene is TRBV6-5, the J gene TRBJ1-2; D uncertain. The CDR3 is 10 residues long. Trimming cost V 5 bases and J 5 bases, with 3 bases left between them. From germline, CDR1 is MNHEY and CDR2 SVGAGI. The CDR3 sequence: CASSRYGYTF. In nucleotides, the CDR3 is TGTGCCAGCAGTCGGTATGGCTACACCTTC.

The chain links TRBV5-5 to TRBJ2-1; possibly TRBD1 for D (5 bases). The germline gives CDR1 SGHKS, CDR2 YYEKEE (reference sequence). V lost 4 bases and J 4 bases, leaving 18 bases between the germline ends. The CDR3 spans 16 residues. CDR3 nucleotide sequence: TGTGCCAGCAGCCCCGGACAACCTGAACCTTACAATGAGCAGTTCTTC. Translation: CASSPGQPEPYNEQFF. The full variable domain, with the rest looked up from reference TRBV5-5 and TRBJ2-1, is DAGVTQSPTHLIKTRGQQVTLRCSPISGHKSVSWYQQVLGQGPQFIFQYYEKEERGRGNFPDRFSARQFPNYSSELNVNALLLGDSALYLCASSPGQPEPYNEQFFGPGTRLTVL.

The CDR3 reads CASSAGGAYYGYTF. The CDR3 nucleotides read TGTGCCAGCAGTGCAGGGGGCGCGTACTATGGCTACACCTTC. The chain couples TRBV28 to TRBJ1-2; 8 bases map to TRBD1. There are 14 residues in the CDR3. From germline, CDR1 is MDHEN and CDR2 SYDVKM. V was pared by 5 bases and J by 3 bases, with 5 bases of the junction left unmatched.